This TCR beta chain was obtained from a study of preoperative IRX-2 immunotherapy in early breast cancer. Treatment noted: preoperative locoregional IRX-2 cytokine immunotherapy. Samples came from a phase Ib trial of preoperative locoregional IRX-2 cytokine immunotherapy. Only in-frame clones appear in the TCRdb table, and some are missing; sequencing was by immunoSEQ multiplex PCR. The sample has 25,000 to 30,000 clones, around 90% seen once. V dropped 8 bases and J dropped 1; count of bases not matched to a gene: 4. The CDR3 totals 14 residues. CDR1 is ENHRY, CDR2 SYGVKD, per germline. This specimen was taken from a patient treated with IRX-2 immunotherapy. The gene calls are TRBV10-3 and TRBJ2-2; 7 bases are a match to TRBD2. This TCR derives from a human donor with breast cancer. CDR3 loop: CAIGGGGNTGELFF. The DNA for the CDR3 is TGTGCCATCGGCGGGGGAGGGAACACCGGGGAGCTGTTTTTT.